This TCR beta chain is drawn from a study of blood T cell repertoires in COVID-19. Per the authors' pipeline: How many nucleated cells were present was estimated from reference gene primer amplification. The assay was immunoSEQ multiplex PCR, and TCRdb's table has in-frame clones only and misses some. The V and J calls and clone size are taken from that table; D and trimming were inferred from the DNA. Seen here are about 220,000 clones, 80% to 90% observed once, and the top ten hold roughly 3%. V was trimmed by 2 bases and J by 4 bases, leaving 11 bases between them. This CDR3 spans 14 amino acids. Germline-derived CDR1 and CDR2 are MDHEN and SYDVKM.

The sequence was collected from a woman aged 18-29 years in a cohort exposed to, infected with or recovered from COVID-19 (not recorded which). The specimen sequenced was PBMCs or T cells enriched from blood (not recorded which). The rearrangement joins TRBV28 to TRBJ1-2, with D perhaps TRBD1 (5 bases). This CDR3 reads CASSLIQEIYGYTF. The CDR3 nucleotides read TGTGCCAGCAGTTTAATACAGGAGATCTATGGCTACACCTTC.